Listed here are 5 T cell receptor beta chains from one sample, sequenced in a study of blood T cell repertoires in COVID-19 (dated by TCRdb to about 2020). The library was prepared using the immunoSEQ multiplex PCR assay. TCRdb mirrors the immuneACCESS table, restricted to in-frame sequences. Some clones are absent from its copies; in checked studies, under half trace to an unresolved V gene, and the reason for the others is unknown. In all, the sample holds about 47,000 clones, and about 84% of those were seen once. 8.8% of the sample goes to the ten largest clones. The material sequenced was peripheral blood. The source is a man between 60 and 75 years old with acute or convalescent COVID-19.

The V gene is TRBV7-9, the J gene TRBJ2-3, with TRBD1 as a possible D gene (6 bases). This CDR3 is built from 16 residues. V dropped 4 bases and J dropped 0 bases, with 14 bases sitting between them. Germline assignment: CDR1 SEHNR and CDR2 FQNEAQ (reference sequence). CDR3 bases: TGTGCCAGCAGCTCCCGACAGGCCCTTAGCACAGATACGCAGTATTTT. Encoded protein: CASSSRQALSTDTQYF.

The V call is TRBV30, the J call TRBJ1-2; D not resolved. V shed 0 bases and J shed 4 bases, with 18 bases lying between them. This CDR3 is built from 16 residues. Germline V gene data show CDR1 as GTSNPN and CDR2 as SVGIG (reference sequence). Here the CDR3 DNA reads TGTGCCTGGAGTGTCGGTCCGGCAGCGGGCGGCTATGGCTACACCTTC. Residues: CAWSVGPAAGGYGYTF.

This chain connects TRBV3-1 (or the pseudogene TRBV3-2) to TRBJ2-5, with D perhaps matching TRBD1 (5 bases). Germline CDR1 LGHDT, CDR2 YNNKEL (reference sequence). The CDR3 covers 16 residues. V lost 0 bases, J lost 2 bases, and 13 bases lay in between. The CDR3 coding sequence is TGTGCCAGCAGCCAAGATTATCAAGGGGTTCAAGAGACCCAGTACTTC. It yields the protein CASSQDYQGVQETQYF.

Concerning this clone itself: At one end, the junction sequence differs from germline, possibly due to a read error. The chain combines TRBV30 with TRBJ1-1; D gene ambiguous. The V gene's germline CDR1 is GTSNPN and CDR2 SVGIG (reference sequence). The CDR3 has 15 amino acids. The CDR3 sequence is CAWSVRESLNTEAFF. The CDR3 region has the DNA TGTGCCTGGAGTGTACGCGAAAGTTTGAATACTGAAGCTTTCTTT.

As DNA, the CDR3 is TGTGCCAGCAGTTTAACGCTCGATCCGGGACAGGGGCCTAACTATGGCTACACCTTC. Protein product: CASSLTLDPGQGPNYGYTF. The chain links TRBV27 to TRBJ1-2; the match to TRBD1 covers 10 bases. Trimming removed 2 bases from V and 0 bases from J; junction bases left unmatched: 12. This CDR3 contains 19 residues. Per germline, CDR1 MNHEY and CDR2 SMNVEV (reference sequence).